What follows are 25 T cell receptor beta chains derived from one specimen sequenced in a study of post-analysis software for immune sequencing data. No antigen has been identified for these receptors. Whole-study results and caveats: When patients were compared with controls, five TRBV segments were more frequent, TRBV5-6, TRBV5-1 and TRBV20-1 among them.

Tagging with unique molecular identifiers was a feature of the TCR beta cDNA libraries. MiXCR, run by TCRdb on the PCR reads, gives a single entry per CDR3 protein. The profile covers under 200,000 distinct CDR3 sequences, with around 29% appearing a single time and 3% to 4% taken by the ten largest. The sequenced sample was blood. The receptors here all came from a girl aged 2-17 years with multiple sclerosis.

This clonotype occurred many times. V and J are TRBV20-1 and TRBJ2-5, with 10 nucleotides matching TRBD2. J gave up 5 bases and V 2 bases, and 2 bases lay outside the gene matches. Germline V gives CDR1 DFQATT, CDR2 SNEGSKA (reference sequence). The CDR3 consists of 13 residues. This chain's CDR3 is CSARTSGTETQYF. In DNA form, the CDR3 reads TGCAGTGCTAGAACTAGCGGGACTGAGACCCAGTACTTC.

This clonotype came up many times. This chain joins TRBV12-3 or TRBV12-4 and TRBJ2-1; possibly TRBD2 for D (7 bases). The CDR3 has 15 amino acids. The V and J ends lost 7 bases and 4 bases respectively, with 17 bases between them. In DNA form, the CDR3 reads TGTGCCAGCACCCCCCTGGCGGGGGCGTACAATGAGCAGTTCTTC. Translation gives CASTPLAGAYNEQFF.

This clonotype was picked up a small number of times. In DNA form, the CDR3 reads TGCAGCGTTGAAGATCCGAGGGGACAGGCACCCCACGAGCAGTACTTC. It yields the protein CSVEDPRGQAPHEQYF. The chain has TRBV29-1 and TRBJ2-7, with 8 nucleotides matching TRBD1. The V segment lost 0 bases and the J segment 5 bases; nucleotides outside the gene matches: 12. The CDR3 is 16 residues long. CDR1 is SQVTM and CDR2 is ANQGSEA in the germline V gene.

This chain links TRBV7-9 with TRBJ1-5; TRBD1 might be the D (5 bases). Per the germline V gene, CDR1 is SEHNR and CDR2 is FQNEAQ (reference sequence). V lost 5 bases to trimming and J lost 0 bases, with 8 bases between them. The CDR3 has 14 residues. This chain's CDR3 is CASSGGNSNQPQHF. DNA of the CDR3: TGTGCCAGCAGCGGGGGAAATAGCAATCAGCCCCAGCATTTT.

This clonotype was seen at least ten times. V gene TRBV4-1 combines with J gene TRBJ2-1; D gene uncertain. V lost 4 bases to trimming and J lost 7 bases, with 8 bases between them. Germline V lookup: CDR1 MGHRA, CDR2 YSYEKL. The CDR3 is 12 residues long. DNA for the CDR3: TGCGCCAGCAGCCTTCTTTGGAATGAGCAGTTCTTC. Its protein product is CASSLLWNEQFF.

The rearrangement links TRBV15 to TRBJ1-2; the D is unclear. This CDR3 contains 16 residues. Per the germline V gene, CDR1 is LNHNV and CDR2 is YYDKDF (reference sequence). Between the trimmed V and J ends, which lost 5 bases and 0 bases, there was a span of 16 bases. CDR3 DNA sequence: TGTGCCACCAGCCCCCCGGGTTTTGAGGCTAACTATGGCTACACCTTC. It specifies CATSPPGFEANYGYTF.

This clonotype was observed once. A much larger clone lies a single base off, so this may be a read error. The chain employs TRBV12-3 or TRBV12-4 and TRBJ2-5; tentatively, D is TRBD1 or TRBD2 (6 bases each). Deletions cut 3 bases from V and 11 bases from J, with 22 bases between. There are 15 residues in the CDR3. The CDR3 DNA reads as TGTGCCAGCAGTTTTAGGGGGGTCCCCTCCTACGGGCAGTACTTC. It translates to CASSFRGVPSYGQYF.

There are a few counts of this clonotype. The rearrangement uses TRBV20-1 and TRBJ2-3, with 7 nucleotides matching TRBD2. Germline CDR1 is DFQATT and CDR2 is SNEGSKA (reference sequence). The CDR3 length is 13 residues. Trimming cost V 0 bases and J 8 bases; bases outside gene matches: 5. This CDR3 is CSARDFTSATQYF. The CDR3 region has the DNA TGCAGTGCTAGAGATTTTACTAGCGCTACGCAGTATTTT.

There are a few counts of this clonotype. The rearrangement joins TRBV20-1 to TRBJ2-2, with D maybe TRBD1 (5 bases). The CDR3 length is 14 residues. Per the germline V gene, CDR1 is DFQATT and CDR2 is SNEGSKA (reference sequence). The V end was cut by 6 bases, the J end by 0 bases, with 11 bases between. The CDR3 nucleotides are TGCAGTGCCCCAGGGCAGCCGAACACCGGGGAGCTGTTTTTT. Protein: CSAPGQPNTGELFF.

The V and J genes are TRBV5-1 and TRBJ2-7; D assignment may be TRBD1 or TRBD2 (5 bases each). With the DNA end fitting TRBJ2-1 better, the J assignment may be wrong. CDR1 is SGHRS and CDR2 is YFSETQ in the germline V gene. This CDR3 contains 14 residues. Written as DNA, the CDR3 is TGCGCCAGCAGCTTCGAGGGGTCCCGCTACGAGCAGTTCTTC. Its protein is CASSFEGSRYEQFF.

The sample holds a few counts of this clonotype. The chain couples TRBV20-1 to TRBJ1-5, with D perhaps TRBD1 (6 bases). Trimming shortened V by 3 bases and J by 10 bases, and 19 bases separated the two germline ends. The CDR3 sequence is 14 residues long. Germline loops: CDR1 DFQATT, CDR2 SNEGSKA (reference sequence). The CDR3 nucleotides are TGCAGTGCTAGGGCCTATGAGTGGGGGGCTCCCCAGCATTTT. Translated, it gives CSARAYEWGAPQHF.

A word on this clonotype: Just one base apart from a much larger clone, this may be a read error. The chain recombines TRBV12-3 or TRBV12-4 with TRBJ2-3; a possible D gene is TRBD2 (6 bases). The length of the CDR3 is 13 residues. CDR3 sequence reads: CASRSGETDMQYF. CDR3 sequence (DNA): TGTGCCAGCAGGTCGGGAGAAACAGATATGCAGTATTTT.

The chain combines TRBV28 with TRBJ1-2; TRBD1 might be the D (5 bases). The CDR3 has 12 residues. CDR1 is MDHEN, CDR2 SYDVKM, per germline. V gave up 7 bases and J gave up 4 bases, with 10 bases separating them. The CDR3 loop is CASTDSAYGYTF. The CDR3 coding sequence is TGTGCCAGCACCGACAGTGCCTATGGCTACACCTTC.

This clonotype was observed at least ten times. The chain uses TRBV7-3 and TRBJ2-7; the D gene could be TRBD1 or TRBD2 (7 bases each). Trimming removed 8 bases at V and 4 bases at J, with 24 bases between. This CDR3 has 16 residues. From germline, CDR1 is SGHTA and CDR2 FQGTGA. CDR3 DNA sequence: TGTGCCAGCGGCCCGACCGGGGGGACAGAGATTTACGAGCAGTACTTC. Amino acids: CASGPTGGTEIYEQYF.

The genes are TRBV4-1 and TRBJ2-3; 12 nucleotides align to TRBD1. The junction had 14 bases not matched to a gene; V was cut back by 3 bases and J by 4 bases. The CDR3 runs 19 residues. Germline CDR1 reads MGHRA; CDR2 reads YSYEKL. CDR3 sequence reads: CASSHGRGPGTGGADTQYF. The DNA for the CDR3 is TGCGCCAGCAGCCATGGTAGGGGCCCCGGGACAGGGGGCGCAGATACGCAGTATTTT.

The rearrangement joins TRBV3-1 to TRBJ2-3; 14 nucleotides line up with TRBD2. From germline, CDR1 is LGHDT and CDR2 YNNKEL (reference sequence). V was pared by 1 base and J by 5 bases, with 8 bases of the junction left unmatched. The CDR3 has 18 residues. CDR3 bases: TGTGCCAGCAGCCAAGGGGTGACTAGCGGGGGGGCGGGAGATACGCAGTATTTT. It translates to CASSQGVTSGGAGDTQYF.

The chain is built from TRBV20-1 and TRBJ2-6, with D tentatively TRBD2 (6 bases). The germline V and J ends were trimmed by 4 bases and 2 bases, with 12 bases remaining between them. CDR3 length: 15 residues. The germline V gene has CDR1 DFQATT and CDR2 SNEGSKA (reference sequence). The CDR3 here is CSANQGGTGANVLTF. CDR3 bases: TGCAGTGCTAATCAAGGAGGGACTGGGGCCAACGTCCTGACTTTC.

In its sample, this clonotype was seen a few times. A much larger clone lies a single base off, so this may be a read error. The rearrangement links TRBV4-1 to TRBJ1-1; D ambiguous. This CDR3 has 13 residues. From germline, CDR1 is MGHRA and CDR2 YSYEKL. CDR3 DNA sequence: TGCGCCTGCAGCCTGAGGGCCAACACTGAAGCTTTCTTT. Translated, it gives CACSLRANTEAFF.

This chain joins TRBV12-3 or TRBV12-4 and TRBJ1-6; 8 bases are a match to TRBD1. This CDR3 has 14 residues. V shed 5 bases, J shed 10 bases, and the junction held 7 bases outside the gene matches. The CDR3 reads CASSPTGGRSPLHF. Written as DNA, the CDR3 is TGTGCCAGCAGTCCAACAGGGGGGCGCTCACCCCTCCACTTT.

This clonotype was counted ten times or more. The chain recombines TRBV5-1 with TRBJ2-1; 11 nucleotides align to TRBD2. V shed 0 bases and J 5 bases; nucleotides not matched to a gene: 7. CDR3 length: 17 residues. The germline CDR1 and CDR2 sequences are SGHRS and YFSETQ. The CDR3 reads CASSLVASGGQNNEQFF. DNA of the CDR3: TGCGCCAGCAGCTTGGTTGCTAGCGGGGGGCAAAACAATGAGCAGTTCTTC.

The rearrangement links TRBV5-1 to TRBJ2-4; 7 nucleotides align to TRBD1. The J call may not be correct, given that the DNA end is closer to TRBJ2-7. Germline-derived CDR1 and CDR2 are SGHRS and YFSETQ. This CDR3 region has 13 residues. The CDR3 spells CASSLRTGSEQYF. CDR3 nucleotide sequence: TGCGCCAGCAGCTTAAGGACAGGCAGCGAGCAGTACTTC.

DNA for the CDR3: TGTGCCAGCTCCCCCGGACTAGCGAGGAACAATGAGCAGTTCTTC. Translating gives CASSPGLARNNEQFF. The rearrangement uses TRBV28 and TRBJ2-1; 9 positions match TRBD2. Germline V gives CDR1 MDHEN, CDR2 SYDVKM. The CDR3 has 15 amino acids. After removal of 8 bases from V and 5 bases from J, the junction contained 10 bases not matched to a gene.

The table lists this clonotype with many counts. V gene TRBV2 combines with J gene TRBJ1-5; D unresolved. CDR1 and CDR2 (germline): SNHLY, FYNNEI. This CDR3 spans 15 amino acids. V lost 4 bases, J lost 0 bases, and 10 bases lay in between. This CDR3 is CASSVFSVSNQPQHF. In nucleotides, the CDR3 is TGTGCCAGCAGTGTGTTCAGCGTTAGCAATCAGCCCCAGCATTTT.

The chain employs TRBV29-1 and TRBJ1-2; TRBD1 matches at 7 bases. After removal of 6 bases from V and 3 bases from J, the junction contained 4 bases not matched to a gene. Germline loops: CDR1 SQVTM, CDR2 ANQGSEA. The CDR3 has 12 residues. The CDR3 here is CSVQGVYYGYTF. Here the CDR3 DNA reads TGCAGCGTCCAGGGGGTTTACTATGGCTACACCTTC.

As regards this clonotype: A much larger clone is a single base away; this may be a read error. DNA for the CDR3: TGCAGTGTACCAAAAACGACAGGGGGCCGCCCTGGCTGCACCTTC. This gives the protein CSVPKTTGGRPGCTF. The chain couples TRBV20-1 to TRBJ1-2; 10 bases are a match to TRBD1. The CDR3 has 15 residues. Germline V gene lookup returns CDR1 DFQATT and CDR2 SNEGSKA (reference sequence).